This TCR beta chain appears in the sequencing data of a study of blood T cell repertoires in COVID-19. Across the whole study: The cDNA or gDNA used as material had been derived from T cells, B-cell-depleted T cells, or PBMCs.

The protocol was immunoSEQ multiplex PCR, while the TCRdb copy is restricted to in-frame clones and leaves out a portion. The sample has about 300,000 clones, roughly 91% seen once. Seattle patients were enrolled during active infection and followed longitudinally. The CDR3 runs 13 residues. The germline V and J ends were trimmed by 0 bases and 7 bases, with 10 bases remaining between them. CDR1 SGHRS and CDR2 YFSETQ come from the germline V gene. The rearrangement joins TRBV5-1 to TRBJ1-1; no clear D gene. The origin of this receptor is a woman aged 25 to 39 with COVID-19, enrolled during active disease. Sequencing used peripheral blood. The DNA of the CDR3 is TGCGCCAGCAGCTTGGAATGGGCCAATGAAGCTTTCTTT. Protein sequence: CASSLEWANEAFF.